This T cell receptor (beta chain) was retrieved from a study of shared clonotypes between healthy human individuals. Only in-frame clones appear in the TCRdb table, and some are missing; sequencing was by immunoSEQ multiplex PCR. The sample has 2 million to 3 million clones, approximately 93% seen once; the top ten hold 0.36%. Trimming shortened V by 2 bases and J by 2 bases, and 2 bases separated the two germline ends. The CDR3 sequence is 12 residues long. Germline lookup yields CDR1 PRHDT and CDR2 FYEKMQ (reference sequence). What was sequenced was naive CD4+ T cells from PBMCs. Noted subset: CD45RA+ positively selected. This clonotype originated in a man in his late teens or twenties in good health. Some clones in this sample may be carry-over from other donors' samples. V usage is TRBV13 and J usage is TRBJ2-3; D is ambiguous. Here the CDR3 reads CASSLLTDTQYF. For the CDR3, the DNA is TGTGCCAGCAGCTTACTCACAGATACGCAGTATTTT.